This T cell receptor (beta chain) was retrieved from a study of T cells after yellow fever vaccination. Study in general: In the case of low-cell-number fractions, SMART-Seq v4 Ultra Low Input was used for preparation. Study-wide results and limits: FACS-sorted repertoires could harbor abundant contaminating bulk-population clonotypes. The CD4 and CD8 compartments had a small share of their clonotypes in common.

CDR3 length: 14 amino acids. Trimming removed 5 bases at V and 4 bases at J, with 15 bases between. Per the germline V gene, CDR1 is SGHRS and CDR2 is YFSETQ. This clonotype has a handful of counts. Its antigen is currently unknown. By 5'RACE template switching, TCR cDNA was produced, with a universal primer site and UMIs added in the process. TCRdb reanalysed the 5' RACE reads using MiXCR and keeps one entry per CDR3 protein. The data show just under 600,000 distinct CDR3 sequences, with approximately 13% seen just once and about 14% held by the top ten. The sequences come from PBMCs, collected on the day of the yellow fever booster vaccination. V is TRBV5-1 and J is TRBJ1-1; the D gene is possibly TRBD1 (5 bases). The receptor's source is a man aged 30 to 45 who received the YFV17D yellow fever vaccine. The CDR3 here is CASSLNSGGTEAFF. The CDR3 DNA sequence: TGCGCCAGCAGTTTGAACAGTGGGGGCACTGAAGCTTTCTTT.